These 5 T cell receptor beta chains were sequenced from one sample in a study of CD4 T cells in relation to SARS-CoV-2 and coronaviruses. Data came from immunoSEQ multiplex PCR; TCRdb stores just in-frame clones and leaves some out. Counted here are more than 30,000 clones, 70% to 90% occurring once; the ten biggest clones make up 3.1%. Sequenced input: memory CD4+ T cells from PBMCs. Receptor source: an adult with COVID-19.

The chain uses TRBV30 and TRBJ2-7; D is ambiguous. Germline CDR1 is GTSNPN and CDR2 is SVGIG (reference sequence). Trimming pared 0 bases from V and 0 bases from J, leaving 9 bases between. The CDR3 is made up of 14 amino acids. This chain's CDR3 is CAWSVYEISYEQYF. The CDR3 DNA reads TGTGCCTGGAGTGTATATGAGATCTCCTACGAGCAGTACTTC.

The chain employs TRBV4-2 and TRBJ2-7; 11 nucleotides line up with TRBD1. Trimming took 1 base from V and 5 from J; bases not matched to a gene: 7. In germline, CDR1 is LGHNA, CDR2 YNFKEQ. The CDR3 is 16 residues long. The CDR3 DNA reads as TGTGCCAGCAGCCAAGCGCGGGACAGGGGGTTCAACGAGCAGTACTTC. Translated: CASSQARDRGFNEQYF.

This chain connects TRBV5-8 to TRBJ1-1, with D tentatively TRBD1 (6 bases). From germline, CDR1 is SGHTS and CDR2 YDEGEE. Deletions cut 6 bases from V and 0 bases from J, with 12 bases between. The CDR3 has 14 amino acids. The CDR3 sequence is CASTRTVMNTEAFF. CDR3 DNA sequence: TGTGCCAGCACAAGGACAGTCATGAACACTGAAGCTTTCTTT.

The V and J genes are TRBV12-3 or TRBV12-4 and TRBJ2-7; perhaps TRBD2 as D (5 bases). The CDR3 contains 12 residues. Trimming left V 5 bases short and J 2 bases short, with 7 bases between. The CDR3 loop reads CASSRGPYEQYF. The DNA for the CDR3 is TGTGCCAGCAGTCGAGGGCCCTACGAGCAGTACTTC.

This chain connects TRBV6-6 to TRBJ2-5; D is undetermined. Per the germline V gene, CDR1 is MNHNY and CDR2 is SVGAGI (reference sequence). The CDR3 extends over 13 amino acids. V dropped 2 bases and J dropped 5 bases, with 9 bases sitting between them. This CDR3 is CASSYAYGETQYF. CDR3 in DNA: TGTGCCAGCAGTTACGCCTATGGGGAGACCCAGTACTTC.